These T cell receptor beta chains were read from a single sample in a study of CD8 T cells in Susac syndrome. Each CDR3 protein is one row after TCRdb ran MiXCR on the immunoSEQ multiplex PCR reads. This sample has about 240,000 distinct CDR3 sequences; 95% to 97% occur once, and the top ten carry 0.095% to 0.12%. The sample consisted of CD4+ T cells from PBMCs. These receptor sequences come from a human donor with Susac syndrome. Both conserved end residues are trimmed from each CDR3. Each record gives: V gene, D gene, CDR3 protein. The D gene is left open where the match is weak.

>TRBV6-4|NA
ASSDGRRDNTGELF
>TRBV7-3|NA
ASSLSTGRGEQF
>TRBV5-1|NA
ASSFSGGSAHEQY
>TRBV27|NA
ASIAGDSRGHGQF
>TRBV27|NA
ASSSEGAGEEDTQY
>TRBV20-1|TRBD2
SAAPGLAGAGDTQY
>TRBV23-1|NA
ASSRFHRAIPYEQY
>TRBV12-3/TRBV12-4|NA
ASSLWGKGFSSYEQY
>TRBV30|TRBD2
AWSVRLAGGQEQY
>TRBV5-6|NA
ASSRQLRQEQY
>TRBV24-1|NA
ATSDTGTPQH
>TRBV7-9|TRBD1
ASSSGQGSSNEQF
>TRBV19|TRBD2
ASQAGGETQY
>TRBV7-2|TRBD2
ASSFGYGRGSYEQY
>TRBV6-5|TRBD1
ASSHRGNYGYT